Shown below are 5 T cell receptor beta chains from a single sample sequenced in a study of blood T cell repertoires in COVID-19. The protocol was immunoSEQ multiplex PCR, while the TCRdb copy is restricted to in-frame clones and leaves out a portion. The sample carries about 200,000 clones, about 88% recorded once. Source material: peripheral blood. The source is a man aged 50 to 59 with COVID-19, enrolled during active disease.

This chain connects TRBV20-1 to TRBJ2-1; D is ambiguous. V was pared by 1 base and J by 9 bases, with 7 bases between. Germline V CDR1 and CDR2: DFQATT, SNEGSKA (reference sequence). The CDR3 covers 11 residues. CDR3 residues: CSARAPIEQFF. DNA of the CDR3: TGCAGTGCTAGAGCCCCTATTGAGCAGTTCTTC.

This sequence joins TRBV6-2 or TRBV6-3 and TRBJ2-7; 8 bases map to TRBD1. Germline V gene sequence: CDR1 MNHEY, CDR2 SVGEGT. The CDR3 covers 13 residues. J gave up 6 bases and V 2 bases, and 3 bases lay outside the gene matches. Here the CDR3 reads CASSYDRGTEQYF. In DNA form, the CDR3 reads TGTGCCAGCAGTTACGACAGGGGAACCGAGCAGTACTTC.

V and J are TRBV7-8 and TRBJ1-1; 7 bases agree with TRBD1. Germline CDR1 reads SGHVS; CDR2 reads FQNEAQ. This CDR3 region has 12 residues. The V and J ends lost 1 base and 8 bases, in that order; junction bases with no gene match: 1. CDR3 nucleotides: TGTGCCAGCAGCTTAGGACAGGGCGAAGCTTTCTTT. This encodes CASSLGQGEAFF.

This chain connects TRBV28 to TRBJ1-5; 8 positions agree with TRBD1. The germline CDR1 and CDR2 sequences are MDHEN and SYDVKM. J lost 3 bases, V lost 4 bases, and 5 bases had no gene match. There are 15 residues in the CDR3. CDR3 region: CASSSTGVANQPQHF. The CDR3 DNA reads as TGTGCCAGCAGTTCGACAGGGGTCGCCAATCAGCCCCAGCATTTT. The entire variable domain, with the rest obtained from reference TRBV28 and TRBJ1-5, is as follows: DVKVTQSSRYLVKRTGEKVFLECVQDMDHENMFWYRQDPGLGLRLIYFSYDVKMKEKGDIPEGYSVSREKKERFSLILESASTNQTSMYLCASSSTGVANQPQHFGDGTRLSIL.

The rearrangement links TRBV29-1 to TRBJ1-1; a weak D match, TRBD1 (5 bases). The CDR3 length is 13 residues. The germline gives CDR1 SQVTM, CDR2 ANQGSEA. Trimming removed 5 bases from V and 4 bases from J, with 14 bases in between. The CDR3 DNA sequence: TGCAGCGTTCGTGGCACAGGTAGCACTGAAGCTTTCTTT. It specifies CSVRGTGSTEAFF.